This passage covers 19 T cell receptor beta chains from one sample sequenced in a study of ipilimumab plus nivolumab after autologous stem cell transplantation. Some clones are missing from TCRdb's copy, which holds only in-frame ones; the method was immunoSEQ multiplex PCR. The repertoire includes 8,000 to 10,000 clones, more than 65% of them detected once, and about a sixth sits in the top ten. The sample was PBMCs, taken in a trial of ipilimumab plus nivolumab as post-transplant consolidation. The receptors derive from a female donor with multiple myeloma.

The chain carries TRBV6-1 and TRBJ2-3, with 8 bases fitting TRBD2. The V segment lost 5 bases and the J segment 2 bases; nucleotides outside the gene matches: 6. This CDR3 is 15 amino acids long. The V gene's germline CDR1 is MNHNS and CDR2 SASEGT. CDR3 coding DNA: TGTGCCAGCAGTAGTCTAGCGGGCTACACAGATACGCAGTATTTT. It encodes CASSSLAGYTDTQYF.

The V gene is TRBV28, the J gene TRBJ2-7, with TRBD1 identical over 10 bases. Germline values: CDR1 MDHEN, CDR2 SYDVKM. V shed 5 bases and J 5 bases; nucleotides not matched to a gene: 12. The CDR3 sequence is 16 residues long. CDR3 in amino acids: CASSPRLRTGGNEQYF. The DNA of the CDR3 is TGTGCCAGCAGTCCCAGACTACGGACAGGGGGTAACGAGCAGTACTTC.

In this sample, this clone turned up once. The V gene is TRBV9, the J gene TRBJ2-2, with D tentatively TRBD2 (6 bases). Germline V gene lookup returns CDR1 SGDLS and CDR2 YYNGEE. The CDR3 consists of 17 residues. V gave up 1 base and J gave up 3 bases, with 16 bases separating them. The CDR3 sequence: CASSVTGDERDTGELFF. The CDR3 DNA reads TGTGCCAGCAGCGTAACGGGGGATGAGAGGGACACCGGGGAGCTGTTTTTT. Drawing the rest from reference TRBV9 and TRBJ2-2, the complete variable domain is DSGVTQTPKHLITATGQRVTLRCSPRSGDLSVYWYQQSLDQGLQFLIQYYNGEERAKGNILERFSAQQFPDLHSELNLSSLELGDSALYFCASSVTGDERDTGELFFGEGSRLTVL.

The genes are TRBV7-8 and TRBJ2-2; no reliable D call. V lost 3 bases and J 5 bases, leaving 16 bases between the germline ends. Germline values: CDR1 SGHVS, CDR2 FQNEAQ. The CDR3 is made up of 16 amino acids. CDR3 region: CASSFTWNRATGELFF. The DNA of the CDR3 is TGTGCCAGCAGCTTTACTTGGAACCGGGCAACCGGGGAGCTGTTTTTT.

The table lists this clone with a few counts. The gene calls are TRBV6-1 and TRBJ1-4; D gene uncertain. Germline V gene data show CDR1 as MNHNS and CDR2 as SASEGT. Trimming removed 7 bases from V and 6 bases from J, with 18 bases in between. The CDR3 has 15 residues. CDR3 DNA: TGTGCCAGCACCAGGACGAGAGGGTCGGATGAAAAACTGTTTTTT. Translating it yields CASTRTRGSDEKLFF.

V and J are TRBV5-5 and TRBJ2-1, with TRBD2 matching over 10 bases. Germline trimming cut 2 bases from V and 1 base from J; bases unmatched to any gene: 3. This CDR3 is 16 amino acids long. CDR1 and CDR2 from the germline V gene are SGHKS and YYEKEE (reference sequence). In DNA, the CDR3 is TGTGCCAGCAGCTTCGGACTAGCGGAGTCCTACAATGAGCAGTTCTTC. It is translated as CASSFGLAESYNEQFF.

The chain employs TRBV29-1 and TRBJ2-1; D may be TRBD1 (6 bases). The V and J ends lost 3 bases and 5 bases respectively, with 14 bases between them. Germline V CDR1 and CDR2: SQVTM, ANQGSEA. The length of the CDR3 is 14 residues. The CDR3, as DNA: TGCAGCGTTGAGCAACAGGGTGTCCACAATGAGCAGTTCTTC. The encoded protein is CSVEQQGVHNEQFF.

This clone has only a few counts. The chain has TRBV7-2 and TRBJ1-2; D unresolved. CDR3 length: 14 amino acids. The germline gives CDR1 SGHTA, CDR2 FQGNSA. Deletions cut 4 bases from V and 8 bases from J, with 17 bases between. The CDR3 DNA follows: TGTGCCAGCAGCTCAGGATCCCGCTATGTGGGCTACACCTTC. As protein: CASSSGSRYVGYTF. The variable domain in full, completed from reference TRBV7-2 and TRBJ1-2, reads GAGVSQSPSNKVTEKGKDVELRCDPISGHTALYWYRQSLGQGLEFLIYFQGNSAPDKSGLPSDRFSAERTGGSVSTLTIQRTQQEDSAVYLCASSSGSRYVGYTFGSGTRLTVV.

The genes are TRBV2 and TRBJ2-7; no clear D. Germline values: CDR1 SNHLY, CDR2 FYNNEI. V lost 6 bases and J 2 bases, leaving 11 bases between the germline ends. This CDR3 is built from 13 residues. As DNA, the CDR3 is TGTGCCAGCAGCCAAACTGGAGCCTACGAGCAGTACTTC. The encoded protein is CASSQTGAYEQYF.

V usage is TRBV9 and J usage is TRBJ2-5; D remains ambiguous. Trimming removed 5 bases at V and 5 bases at J, with 4 bases between. This CDR3 has 10 residues. Germline loops: CDR1 SGDLS, CDR2 YYNGEE. The CDR3 coding sequence is TGTGCCAGCAGAAGGGAGACCCAGTACTTC. This codes for CASRRETQYF.

CDR3: CATQRGLGDGELFF. CDR3 coding DNA: TGTGCCACTCAAAGGGGGTTAGGGGACGGGGAGCTGTTTTTT. This rearrangement joins TRBV2 to TRBJ2-2; D might be TRBD1 (6 bases). This CDR3 comprises 14 residues. Trimming pared 10 bases from V and 7 bases from J, leaving 19 bases between. CDR1 and CDR2 (germline): SNHLY, FYNNEI.

This chain joins TRBV14 and TRBJ1-1, with D maybe TRBD1 (5 bases). V lost 1 base and J 4 bases, leaving 7 bases between the germline ends. The CDR3 has 13 residues. Germline values: CDR1 SGHDN, CDR2 FVKESK. In DNA form, the CDR3 reads TGTGCCAGCAGCCAAGGGAGGGGCACTGAAGCTTTCTTT. This sequence encodes CASSQGRGTEAFF.

The sample holds a few counts of this clone. It differs at one base from a far larger clone, so likely a read error. The chain links TRBV27 to TRBJ2-1; D assignment may be TRBD1 or TRBD2 (6 bases each). The CDR3 contains 15 residues. With 8 bases removed from V and 10 bases from J, the gap between germline ends came to 24 bases. The germline CDR1 and CDR2 sequences are MNHEY and SMNVEV (reference sequence). CDR3 residues: CASRLGGGSGREQFF. CDR3 sequence (DNA): TGTGCCAGCCGCCTCGGGGGCGGGTCCGGGCGGGAGCAGTTCTTC.

This clone has only a few counts. Other DNA sequences within the sample encode an identical CDR3. The J gene is TRBJ2-7, the V gene TRBV7-9; 7 bases agree with TRBD1. Looked up from germline, CDR1 is SEHNR and CDR2 is FQNEAQ (reference sequence). V was pared by 4 bases and J by 4 bases, with 10 bases of the junction left unmatched. The CDR3 loop spans 15 amino acids. The chain's CDR3 is CASSSVRDRSYEQYF. The CDR3, as DNA: TGTGCCAGCAGCTCAGTTCGGGACAGATCTTACGAGCAGTACTTC.

V is TRBV5-1 and J is TRBJ2-3; TRBD2 matches at 10 bases. Losses at the gene ends were 0 bases for V and 4 bases for J; bases not matched to a gene: 14. In germline, CDR1 is SGHRS, CDR2 YFSETQ. The CDR3 sequence is 19 residues long. CDR3 coding DNA: TGCGCCAGCAGCTTGGTAATGGTAGCCAGCGGGAGGGCCCCAGATACGCAGTATTTT. Translation: CASSLVMVASGRAPDTQYF.

The chain links TRBV6-5 to TRBJ1-1, with 7 bases matching TRBD1. With 6 bases clipped from V and 4 bases from J, the junction kept 5 bases outside the gene matches. The CDR3 totals 13 residues. Per germline, CDR1 MNHEY and CDR2 SVGAGI. CDR3 nucleotide sequence: TGTGCCAGCAGACTAACAGGGGCCACTGAAGCTTTCTTT. Residues: CASRLTGATEAFF.

The J gene is TRBJ2-2, the V gene TRBV15, with D possibly TRBD1 on 6 matching bases. Per the germline V gene, CDR1 is LNHNV and CDR2 is YYDKDF (reference sequence). This CDR3 is built from 15 residues. The V end was cut by 0 bases, the J end by 3 bases, with 8 bases between. The CDR3 here is CATSRDRGDTGELFF. CDR3 coding DNA: TGTGCCACCAGCAGAGACAGGGGAGACACCGGGGAGCTGTTTTTT.

This sequence joins TRBV27 and TRBJ2-1; D uncertain. Germline loops: CDR1 MNHEY, CDR2 SMNVEV (reference sequence). Trimming took 7 bases from V and 8 from J, leaving 18 bases between them. The CDR3 loop spans 14 amino acids. The CDR3, as DNA: TGTGCCAGCACTAAGCTAGGGCCCGCGGATGAGCAGTTCTTC. Translated, it gives CASTKLGPADEQFF.

As for this clone: A read error may account for a junction end that differs from germline. This sequence joins TRBV5-3 and TRBJ2-2; 10 bases align to TRBD2. TRBV5-3 is reported as an ORF; its role is uncertain. The CDR3 spans 14 residues. In DNA form, the CDR3 reads TGTGCCAGCAGCTTGGAGGGACTAGCGAGGGAGCTGTTTTTT. Protein sequence: CASSLEGLARELFF.